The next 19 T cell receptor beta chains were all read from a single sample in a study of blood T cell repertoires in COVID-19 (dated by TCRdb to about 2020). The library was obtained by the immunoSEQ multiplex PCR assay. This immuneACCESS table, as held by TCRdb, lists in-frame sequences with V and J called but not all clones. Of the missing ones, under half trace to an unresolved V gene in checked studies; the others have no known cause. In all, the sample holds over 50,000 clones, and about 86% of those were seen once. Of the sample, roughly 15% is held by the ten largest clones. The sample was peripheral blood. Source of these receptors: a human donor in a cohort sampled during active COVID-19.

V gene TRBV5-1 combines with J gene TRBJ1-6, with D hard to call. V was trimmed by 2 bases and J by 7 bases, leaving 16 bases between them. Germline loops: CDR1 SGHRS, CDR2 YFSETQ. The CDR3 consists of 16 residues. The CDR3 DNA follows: TGCGCCAGCAGCTTAGCGGGTGTTGGAGGGAATTCACCCCTCCACTTT. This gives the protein CASSLAGVGGNSPLHF.

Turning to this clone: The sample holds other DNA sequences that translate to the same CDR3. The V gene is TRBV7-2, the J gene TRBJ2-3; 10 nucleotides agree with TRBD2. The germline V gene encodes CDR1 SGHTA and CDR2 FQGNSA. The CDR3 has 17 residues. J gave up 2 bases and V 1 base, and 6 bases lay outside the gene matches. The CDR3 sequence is CASSLGAGGPNTDTQYF. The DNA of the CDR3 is TGTGCCAGCAGCTTAGGAGCGGGAGGGCCAAACACAGATACGCAGTATTTT. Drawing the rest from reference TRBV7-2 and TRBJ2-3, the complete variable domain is GAGVSQSPSNKVTEKGKDVELRCDPISGHTALYWYRQSLGQGLEFLIYFQGNSAPDKSGLPSDRFSAERTGGSVSTLTIQRTQQEDSAVYLCASSLGAGGPNTDTQYFGPGTRLTVL.

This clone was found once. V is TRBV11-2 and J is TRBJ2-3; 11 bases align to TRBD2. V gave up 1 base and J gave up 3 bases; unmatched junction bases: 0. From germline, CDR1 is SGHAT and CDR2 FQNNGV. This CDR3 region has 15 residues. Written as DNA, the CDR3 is TGTGCCAGCAGCTTAGCTAGCGGGAGGACAGATACGCAGTATTTT. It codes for CASSLASGRTDTQYF. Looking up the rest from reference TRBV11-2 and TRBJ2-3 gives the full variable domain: EAGVAQSPRYKIIEKRQSVAFWCNPISGHATLYWYQQILGQGPKLLIQFQNNGVVDDSQLPKDRFSAERLKGVDSTLKIQPAKLEDSAVYLCASSLASGRTDTQYFGPGTRLTVL.

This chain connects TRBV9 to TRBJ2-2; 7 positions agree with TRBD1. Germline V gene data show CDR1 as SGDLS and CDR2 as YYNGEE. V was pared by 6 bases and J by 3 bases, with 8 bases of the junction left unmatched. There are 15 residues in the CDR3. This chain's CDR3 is CASNRGGQDTGELFF. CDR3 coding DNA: TGTGCCAGCAACCGTGGAGGACAGGACACCGGGGAGCTGTTTTTT.

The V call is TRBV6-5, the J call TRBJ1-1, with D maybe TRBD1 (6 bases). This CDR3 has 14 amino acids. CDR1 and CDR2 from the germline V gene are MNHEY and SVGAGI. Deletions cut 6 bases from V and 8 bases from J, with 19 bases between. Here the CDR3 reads CASRGDKRRKEAFF. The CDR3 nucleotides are TGTGCCAGCAGAGGGGACAAAAGACGGAAAGAAGCTTTCTTT.

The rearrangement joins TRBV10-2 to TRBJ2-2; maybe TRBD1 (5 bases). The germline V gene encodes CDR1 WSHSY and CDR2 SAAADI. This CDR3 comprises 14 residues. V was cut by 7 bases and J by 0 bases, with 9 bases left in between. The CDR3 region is CASIGRANTGELFF. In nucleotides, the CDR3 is TGCGCCAGCATCGGCAGGGCGAACACCGGGGAGCTGTTTTTT.

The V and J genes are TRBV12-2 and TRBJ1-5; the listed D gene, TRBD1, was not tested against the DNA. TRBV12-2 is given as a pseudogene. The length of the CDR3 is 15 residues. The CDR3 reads CASRLADRFYQPQHF. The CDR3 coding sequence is TGTGCAAGTCGCTTAGCGGACAGGTTCTATCAGCCCCAGCATTTT.

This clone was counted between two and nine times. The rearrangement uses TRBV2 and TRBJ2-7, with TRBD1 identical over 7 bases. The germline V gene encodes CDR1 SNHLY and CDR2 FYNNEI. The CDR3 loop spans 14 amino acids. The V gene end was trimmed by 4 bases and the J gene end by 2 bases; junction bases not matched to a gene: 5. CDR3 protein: CASSVGTVAYEQYF. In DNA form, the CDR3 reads TGTGCCAGCAGTGTGGGGACAGTAGCCTACGAGCAGTACTTC. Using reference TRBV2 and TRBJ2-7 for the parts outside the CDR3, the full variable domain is EPEVTQTPSHQVTQMGQEVILRCVPISNHLYFYWYRQILGQKVEFLVSFYNNEISEKSEIFDDQFSVERPDGSNFTLKIRSTKLEDSAMYFCASSVGTVAYEQYFGPGTRLTVT.

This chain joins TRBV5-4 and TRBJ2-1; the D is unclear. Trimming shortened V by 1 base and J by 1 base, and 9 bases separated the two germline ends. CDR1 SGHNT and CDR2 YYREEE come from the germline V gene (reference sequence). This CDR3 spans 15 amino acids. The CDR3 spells CASSLLGRSYNEQFF. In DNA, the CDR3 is TGTGCCAGCAGCTTGTTGGGCCGTTCCTACAATGAGCAGTTCTTC.

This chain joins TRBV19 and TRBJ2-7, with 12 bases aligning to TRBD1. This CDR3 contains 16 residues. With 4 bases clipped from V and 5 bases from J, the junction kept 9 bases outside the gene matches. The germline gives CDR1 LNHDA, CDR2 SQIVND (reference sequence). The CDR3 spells CASSKERDRGRDEQYF. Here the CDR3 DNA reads TGTGCCAGTAGTAAAGAGAGGGACAGGGGGCGCGACGAGCAGTACTTC.

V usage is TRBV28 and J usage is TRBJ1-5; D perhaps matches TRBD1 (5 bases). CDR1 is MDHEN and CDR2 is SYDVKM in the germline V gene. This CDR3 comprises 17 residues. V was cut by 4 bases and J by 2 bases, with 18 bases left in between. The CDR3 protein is CASSSQWGENGNQPQHF. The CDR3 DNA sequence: TGTGCCAGCAGTTCCCAATGGGGGGAGAATGGCAATCAGCCCCAGCATTTT.

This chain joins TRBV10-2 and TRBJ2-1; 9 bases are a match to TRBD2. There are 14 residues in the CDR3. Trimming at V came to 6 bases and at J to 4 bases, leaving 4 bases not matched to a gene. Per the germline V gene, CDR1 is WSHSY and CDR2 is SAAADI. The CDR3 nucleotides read TGCGCCAGCAGCCGGACTAGCGAATACAATGAGCAGTTCTTC. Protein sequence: CASSRTSEYNEQFF.

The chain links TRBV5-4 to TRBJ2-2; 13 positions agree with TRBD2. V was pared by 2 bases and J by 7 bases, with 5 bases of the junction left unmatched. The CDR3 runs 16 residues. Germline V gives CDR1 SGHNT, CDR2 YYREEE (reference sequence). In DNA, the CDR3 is TGTGCCAGCAGCTTTGGACTAGCGGGAGCGGGCGGGGAGCTGTTTTTT. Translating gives CASSFGLAGAGGELFF.

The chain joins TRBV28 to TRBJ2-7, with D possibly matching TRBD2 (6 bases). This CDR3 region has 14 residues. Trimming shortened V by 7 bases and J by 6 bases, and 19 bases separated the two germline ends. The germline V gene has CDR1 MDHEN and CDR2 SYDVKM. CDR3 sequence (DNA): TGTGCCAGCACCCGGAGGGCCCTCTCGTCCGAGCAGTACTTC. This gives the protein CASTRRALSSEQYF.

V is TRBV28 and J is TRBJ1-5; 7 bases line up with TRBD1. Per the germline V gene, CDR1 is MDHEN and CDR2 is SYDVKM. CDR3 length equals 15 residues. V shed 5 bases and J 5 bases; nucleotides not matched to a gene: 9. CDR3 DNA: TGTGCCAGCAGTATTAAGACAGGGTGGGATCAGCCCCAGCATTTT. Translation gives CASSIKTGWDQPQHF.

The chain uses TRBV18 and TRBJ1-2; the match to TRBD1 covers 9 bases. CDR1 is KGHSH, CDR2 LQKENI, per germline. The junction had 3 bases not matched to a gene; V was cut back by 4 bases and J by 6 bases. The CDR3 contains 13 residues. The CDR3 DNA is TGTGCCAGCTCACGCCGGACAGGGGATGGCTACACCTTC. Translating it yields CASSRRTGDGYTF.

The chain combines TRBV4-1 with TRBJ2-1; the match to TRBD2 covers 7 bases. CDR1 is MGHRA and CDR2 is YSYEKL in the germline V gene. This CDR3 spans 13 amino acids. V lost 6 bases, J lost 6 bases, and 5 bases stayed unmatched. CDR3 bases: TGCGCCAGCAGGCGGGAGTTGGGCAATGAGCAGTTCTTC. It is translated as CASRRELGNEQFF.

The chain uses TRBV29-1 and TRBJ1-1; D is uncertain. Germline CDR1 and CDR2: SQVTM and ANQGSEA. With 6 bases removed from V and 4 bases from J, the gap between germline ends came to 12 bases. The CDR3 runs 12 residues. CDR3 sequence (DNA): TGCAGCGTAGCAGCGGGTGGCACTGAAGCTTTCTTT. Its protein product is CSVAAGGTEAFF.

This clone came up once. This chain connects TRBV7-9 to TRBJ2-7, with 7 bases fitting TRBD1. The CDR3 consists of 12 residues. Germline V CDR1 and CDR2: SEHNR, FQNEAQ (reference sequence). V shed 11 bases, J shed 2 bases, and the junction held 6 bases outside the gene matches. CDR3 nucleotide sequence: TGTGCCGGCCCGGGACAGCCCTACGAGCAGTACTTC. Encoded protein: CAGPGQPYEQYF.